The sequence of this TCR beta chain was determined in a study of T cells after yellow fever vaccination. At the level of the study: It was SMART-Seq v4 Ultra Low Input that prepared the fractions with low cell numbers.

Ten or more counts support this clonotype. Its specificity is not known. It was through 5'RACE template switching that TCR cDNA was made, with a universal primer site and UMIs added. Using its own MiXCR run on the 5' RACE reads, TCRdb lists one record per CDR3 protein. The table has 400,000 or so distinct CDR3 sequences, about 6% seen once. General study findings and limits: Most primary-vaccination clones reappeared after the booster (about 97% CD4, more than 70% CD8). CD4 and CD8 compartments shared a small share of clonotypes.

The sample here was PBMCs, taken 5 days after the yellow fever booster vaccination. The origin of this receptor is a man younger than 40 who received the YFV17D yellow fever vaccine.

The CDR3 DNA follows: TGTGCCATCCTAGCGGGAGCAAGGCAAGAGACCCAGTACTTC. This translates into CAILAGARQETQYF. This chain joins TRBV7-9 and TRBJ2-5; 10 bases map to TRBD2. This CDR3 has 14 residues. CDR1 SEHNR and CDR2 FQNEAQ come from the germline V gene (reference sequence). The J segment lost 2 bases and the V segment lost 10 bases, leaving 7 bases of the junction unmatched.